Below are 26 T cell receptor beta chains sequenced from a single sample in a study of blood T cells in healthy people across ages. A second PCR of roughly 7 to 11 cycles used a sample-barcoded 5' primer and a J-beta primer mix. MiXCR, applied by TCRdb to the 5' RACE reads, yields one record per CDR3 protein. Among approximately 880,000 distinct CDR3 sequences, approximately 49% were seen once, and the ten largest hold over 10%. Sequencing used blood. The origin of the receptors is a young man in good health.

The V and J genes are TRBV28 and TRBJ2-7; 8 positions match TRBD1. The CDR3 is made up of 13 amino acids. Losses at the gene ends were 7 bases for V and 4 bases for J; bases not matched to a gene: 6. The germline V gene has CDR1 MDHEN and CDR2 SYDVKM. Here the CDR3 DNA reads TGTGCCAGCACAGGGGGCAGGGAATACGAGCAGTACTTC. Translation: CASTGGREYEQYF.

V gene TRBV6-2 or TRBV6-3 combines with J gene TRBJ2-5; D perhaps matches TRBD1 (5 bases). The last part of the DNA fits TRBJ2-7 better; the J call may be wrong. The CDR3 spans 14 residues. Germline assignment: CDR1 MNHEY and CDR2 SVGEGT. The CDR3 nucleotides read TGTGCCAGCGCCTCCCCAGGGAACCACGACGAGCAGTACTTC. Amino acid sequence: CASASPGNHDEQYF.

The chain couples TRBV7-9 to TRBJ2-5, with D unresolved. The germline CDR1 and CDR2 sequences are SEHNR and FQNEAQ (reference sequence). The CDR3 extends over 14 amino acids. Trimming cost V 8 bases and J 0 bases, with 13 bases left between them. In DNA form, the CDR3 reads TGTGCCAGCGGGCCTTCACAGTACCAAGAGACCCAGTACTTC. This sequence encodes CASGPSQYQETQYF. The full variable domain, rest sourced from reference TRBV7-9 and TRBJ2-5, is DTGVSQNPRHKITKRGQNVTFRCDPISEHNRLYWYRQTLGQGPEFLTYFQNEAQLEKSRLLSDRFSAERPKGSFSTLEIQRTEQGDSAMYLCASGPSQYQETQYFGPGTRLLVL.

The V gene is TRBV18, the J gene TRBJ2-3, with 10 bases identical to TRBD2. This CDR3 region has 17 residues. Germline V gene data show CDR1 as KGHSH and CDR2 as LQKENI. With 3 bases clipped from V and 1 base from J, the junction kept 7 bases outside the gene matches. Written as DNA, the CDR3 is TGTGCCAGCTCACCGACGGGGCTAGCGGGGGGCACAGATACGCAGTATTTT. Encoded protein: CASSPTGLAGGTDTQYF.

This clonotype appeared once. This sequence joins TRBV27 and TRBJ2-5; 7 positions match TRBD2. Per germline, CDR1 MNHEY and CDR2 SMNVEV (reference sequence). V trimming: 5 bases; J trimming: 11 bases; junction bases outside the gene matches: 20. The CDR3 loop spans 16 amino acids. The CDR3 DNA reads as TGTGCCAGCAGTCGAGTTAATGTCGGGGACTACAATGAGCAGTACTTC. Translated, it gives CASSRVNVGDYNEQYF.

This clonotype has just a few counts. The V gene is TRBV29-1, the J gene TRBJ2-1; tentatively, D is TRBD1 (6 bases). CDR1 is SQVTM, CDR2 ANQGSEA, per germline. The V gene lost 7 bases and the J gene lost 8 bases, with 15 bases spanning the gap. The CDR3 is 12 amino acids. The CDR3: CSAQGNKDEQFF. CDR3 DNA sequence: TGCAGCGCACAGGGAAATAAGGATGAGCAGTTCTTC.

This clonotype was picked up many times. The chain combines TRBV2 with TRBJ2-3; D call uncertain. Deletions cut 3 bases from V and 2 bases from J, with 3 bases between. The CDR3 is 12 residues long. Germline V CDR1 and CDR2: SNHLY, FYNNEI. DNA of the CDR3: TGTGCCAGCAGTGAGGTCACAGATACGCAGTATTTT. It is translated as CASSEVTDTQYF. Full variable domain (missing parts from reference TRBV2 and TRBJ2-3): EPEVTQTPSHQVTQMGQEVILRCVPISNHLYFYWYRQILGQKVEFLVSFYNNEISEKSEIFDDQFSVERPDGSNFTLKIRSTKLEDSAMYFCASSEVTDTQYFGPGTRLTVL.

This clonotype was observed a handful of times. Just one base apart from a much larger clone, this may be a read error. CDR3 loop: CASSLGGARNEQYF. CDR3 sequence (DNA): TGTGCCAGCAGTTTGGGAGGGGCGCGCAATGAGCAGTACTTC. The V call is TRBV27, the J call TRBJ2-5; 7 nucleotides align to TRBD2. CDR3 length: 14 amino acids. V shed 3 bases, J shed 11 bases, and the junction held 12 bases outside the gene matches. CDR1 is MNHEY and CDR2 is SMNVEV in the germline V gene (reference sequence).

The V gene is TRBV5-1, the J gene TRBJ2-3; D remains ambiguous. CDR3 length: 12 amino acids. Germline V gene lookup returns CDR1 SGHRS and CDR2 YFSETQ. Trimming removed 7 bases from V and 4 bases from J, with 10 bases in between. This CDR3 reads CASGRLADTQYF. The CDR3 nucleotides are TGCGCCAGCGGCAGGTTGGCAGATACGCAGTATTTT.

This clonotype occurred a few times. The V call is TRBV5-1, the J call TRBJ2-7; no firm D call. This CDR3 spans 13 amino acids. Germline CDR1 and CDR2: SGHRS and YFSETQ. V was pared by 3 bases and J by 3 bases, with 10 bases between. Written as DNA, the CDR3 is TGCGCCAGCAGCTGGGATCCGATCTACGAGCAGTACTTC. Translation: CASSWDPIYEQYF.

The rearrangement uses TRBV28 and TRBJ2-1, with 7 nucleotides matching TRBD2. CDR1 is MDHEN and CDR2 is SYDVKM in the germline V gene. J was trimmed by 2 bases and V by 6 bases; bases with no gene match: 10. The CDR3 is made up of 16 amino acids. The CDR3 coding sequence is TGTGCCAGCAGACCCCGTTCGGGGGGAGCCTACAATGAGCAGTTCTTC. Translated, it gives CASRPRSGGAYNEQFF.

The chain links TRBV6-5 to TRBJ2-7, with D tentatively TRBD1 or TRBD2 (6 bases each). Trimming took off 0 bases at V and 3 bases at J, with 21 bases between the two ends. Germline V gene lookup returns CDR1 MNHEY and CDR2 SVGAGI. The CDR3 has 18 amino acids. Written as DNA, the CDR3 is TGTGCCAGCAGTTACTCGGTGTCGGGGGCCTTGGATTACTACGAGCAGTACTTC. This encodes CASSYSVSGALDYYEQYF.

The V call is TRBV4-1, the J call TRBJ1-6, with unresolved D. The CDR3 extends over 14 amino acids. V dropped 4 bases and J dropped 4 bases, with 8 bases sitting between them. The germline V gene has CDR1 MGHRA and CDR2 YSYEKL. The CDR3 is CASSPQEYNSPLHF. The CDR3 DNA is TGCGCCAGCAGCCCCCAGGAGTATAATTCACCCCTCCACTTT.

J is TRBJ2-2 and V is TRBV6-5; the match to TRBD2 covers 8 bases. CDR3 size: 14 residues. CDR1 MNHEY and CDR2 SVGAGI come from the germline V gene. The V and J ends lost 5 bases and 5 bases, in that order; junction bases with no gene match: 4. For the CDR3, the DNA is TGTGCCAGCAGTCGGACTAGCTTTACCGGGGAGCTGTTTTTT. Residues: CASSRTSFTGELFF.

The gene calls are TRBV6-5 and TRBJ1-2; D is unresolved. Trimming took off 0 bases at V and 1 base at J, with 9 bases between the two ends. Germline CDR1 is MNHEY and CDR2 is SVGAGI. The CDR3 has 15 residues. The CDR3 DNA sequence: TGTGCCAGCAGTTACTCAGCACTCATTAACTATGGCTACACCTTC. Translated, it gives CASSYSALINYGYTF.

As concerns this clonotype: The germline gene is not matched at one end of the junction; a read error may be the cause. CDR3 nucleotide sequence: TGTGCCAGCAGTTTAACGGGGGGATCCTGCGAGCAGTACTTC. It codes for CASSLTGGSCEQYF. The rearrangement links TRBV28 to TRBJ2-7, with 7 positions matching TRBD2. Germline V gives CDR1 MDHEN, CDR2 SYDVKM. The CDR3 spans 14 residues.

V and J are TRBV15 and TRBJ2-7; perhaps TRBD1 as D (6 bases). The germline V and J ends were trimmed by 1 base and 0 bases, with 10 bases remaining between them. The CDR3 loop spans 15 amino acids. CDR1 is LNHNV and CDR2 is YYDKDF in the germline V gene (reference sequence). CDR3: CATSRGADSSYEQYF. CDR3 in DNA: TGTGCCACCAGCAGAGGGGCGGACAGCTCCTACGAGCAGTACTTC.

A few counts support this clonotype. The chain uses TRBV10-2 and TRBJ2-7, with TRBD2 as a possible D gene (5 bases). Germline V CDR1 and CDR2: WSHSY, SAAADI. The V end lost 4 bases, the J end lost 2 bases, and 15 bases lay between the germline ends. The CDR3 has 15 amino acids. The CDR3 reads CASSGRPLGAYEQYF. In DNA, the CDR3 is TGCGCCAGCAGTGGGCGTCCCTTGGGAGCCTACGAGCAGTACTTC.

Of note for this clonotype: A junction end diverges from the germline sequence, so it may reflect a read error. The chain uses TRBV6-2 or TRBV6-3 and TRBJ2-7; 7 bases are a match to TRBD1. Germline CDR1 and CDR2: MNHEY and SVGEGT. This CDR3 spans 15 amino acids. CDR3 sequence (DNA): TGTGCCGGCAGTTCTACGATTGACAGGGCGGACGAGCAGTACTTC. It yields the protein CAGSSTIDRADEQYF.

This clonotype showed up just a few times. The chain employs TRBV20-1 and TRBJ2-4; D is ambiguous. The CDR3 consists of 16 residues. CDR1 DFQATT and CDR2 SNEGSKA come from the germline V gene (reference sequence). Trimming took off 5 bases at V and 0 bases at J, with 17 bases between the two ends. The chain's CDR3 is CSALNQVGLAKNIQYF. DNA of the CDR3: TGCAGTGCTCTAAATCAGGTTGGGCTAGCCAAAAACATTCAGTACTTC.

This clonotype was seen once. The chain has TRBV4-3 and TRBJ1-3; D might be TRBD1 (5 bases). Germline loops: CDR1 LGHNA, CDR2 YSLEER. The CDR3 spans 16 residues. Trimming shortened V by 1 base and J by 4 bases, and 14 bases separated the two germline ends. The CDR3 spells CASSQGAGQGGNTIYF. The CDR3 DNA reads TGCGCCAGCAGCCAAGGGGCAGGGCAAGGGGGAAACACCATATATTTT.

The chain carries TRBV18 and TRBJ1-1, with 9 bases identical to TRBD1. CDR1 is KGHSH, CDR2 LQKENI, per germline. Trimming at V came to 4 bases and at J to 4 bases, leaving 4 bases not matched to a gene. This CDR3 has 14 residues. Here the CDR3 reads CASSRGQGITEAFF. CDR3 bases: TGTGCCAGCTCACGCGGACAGGGGATCACTGAAGCTTTCTTT.

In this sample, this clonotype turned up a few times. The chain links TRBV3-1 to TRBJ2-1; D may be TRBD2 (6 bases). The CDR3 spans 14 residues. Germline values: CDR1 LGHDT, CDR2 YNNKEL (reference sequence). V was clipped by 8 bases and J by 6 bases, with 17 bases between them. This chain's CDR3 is CASSSSGPRNEQFF. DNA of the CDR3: TGTGCCAGCTCCTCGAGCGGGCCCCGCAATGAGCAGTTCTTC.

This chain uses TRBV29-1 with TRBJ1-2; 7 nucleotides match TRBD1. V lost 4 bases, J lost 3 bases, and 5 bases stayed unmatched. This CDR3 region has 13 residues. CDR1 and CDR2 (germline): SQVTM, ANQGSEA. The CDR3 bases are TGCAGCGTTGCCCAGGGGGGGGACTATGGCTACACCTTC. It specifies CSVAQGGDYGYTF.

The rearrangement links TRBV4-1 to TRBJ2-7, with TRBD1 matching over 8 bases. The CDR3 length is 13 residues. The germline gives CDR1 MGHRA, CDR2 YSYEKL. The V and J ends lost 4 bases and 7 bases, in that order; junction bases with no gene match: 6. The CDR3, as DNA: TGCGCCAGCAGCCCGACAGGGGTTCGGGAGCAGTACTTC. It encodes CASSPTGVREQYF.

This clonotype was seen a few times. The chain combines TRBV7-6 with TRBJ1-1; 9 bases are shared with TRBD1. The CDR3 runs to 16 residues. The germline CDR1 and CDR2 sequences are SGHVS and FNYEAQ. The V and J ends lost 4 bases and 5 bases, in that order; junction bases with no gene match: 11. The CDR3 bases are TGTGCCAGCAGCTCCTCTGCCGGGACAGGGAATACTGAAGCTTTCTTT. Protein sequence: CASSSSAGTGNTEAFF.